Listed below are T cell receptor beta chains from one sample, sequenced in a study of siplizumab effects on memory and regulatory T cells. Clones were read by immunoSEQ multiplex PCR, and TCRdb kept only the in-frame ones, dropping some. The data show about 64,000 clones, just over 95% seen once. Sequencing was carried out using naive CD8+ T cells sorted from blood. Receptors originate from a human donor in good health. Each CDR3 is given with its conserved first and last residue. Fields, in order: D gene, V gene, J gene, CDR3 DNA, CDR3 protein. The D gene is left open where the match is weak.

NA,TRBV5-5,TRBJ2-5,TGTGCCAGCAGCTTTTTCTCTATGGGAGAGACCCAGTACTTC,CASSFFSMGETQYF
NA,TRBV2,TRBJ1-1,TGTGCCAGCAGGAGGACAGCCGGGAACACTGAAGCTTTCTTT,CASRRTAGNTEAFF
NA,TRBV15,TRBJ2-7,TGTGCCACCAGCAGAGACAACTCCTACGAGCAGTACTTC,CATSRDNSYEQYF
NA,TRBV19,TRBJ1-5,TGTGCCAGTAGTATAGTCGAAGGGTCTTCCCCAGATCAGCCCCAGCATTTT,CASSIVEGSSPDQPQHF
NA,TRBV7-7,TRBJ2-1,TGTGCCAGCAGCCCCCGGGGGGGGACAGACAATGAGCAGTTCTTC,CASSPRGGTDNEQFF
TRBD1,TRBV28,TRBJ2-7,TGTGCCAGCAGTATCCGGGACAGGGAGTACGAGCAGTACTTC,CASSIRDREYEQYF
NA,TRBV19,TRBJ2-5,TGTGCCAGTAGTTCGCTACCAAAAGAGACCCAGTACTTC,CASSSLPKETQYF
NA,TRBV29-1,TRBJ2-3,TGCAGCTCTATGGGGGCGGGGACTAGCACAGATACGCAGTATTTT,CSSMGAGTSTDTQYF
TRBD1,TRBV11-2,TRBJ2-7,TGTGCCAGCAGCTTGGGACAGGGGGTGTACGAGCAGTACTTC,CASSLGQGVYEQYF
TRBD1,TRBV5-5,TRBJ1-1,TGTGCCAGCAGCATTTCGTCCGGACAGGCTGAAGCTTTCTTT,CASSISSGQAEAFF
TRBD1,TRBV15,TRBJ2-7,TGTGCCACCAGCAGAGAAAGGACAGGCCCCCTCGAGCAGTACTTC,CATSRERTGPLEQYF
NA,TRBV9,TRBJ1-3,TGTGCCAGCAGCGTAGGGTACTCTGGAAACACCATATATTTT,CASSVGYSGNTIYF
TRBD2,TRBV5-1,TRBJ2-3,TGCGCCAGCGGACACCCGACTAGCGGGGACACAGATACGCAGTATTTT,CASGHPTSGDTDTQYF
TRBD2,TRBV27,TRBJ2-1,TGTGCCAGCAGTTTATCGAGCGGGGCCCTAAATGAGCAGTTCTTC,CASSLSSGALNEQFF
NA,TRBV19,TRBJ1-1,TGTGCCAGTAGTATTAATGACAGGCCGAACACTGAAGCTTTCTTT,CASSINDRPNTEAFF
NA,TRBV6-5,TRBJ1-4,TGTGCCAGCAGTTACTCGCCCGGGACGGCCAATGAAAAACTGTTTTTT,CASSYSPGTANEKLFF